This note documents a single T cell receptor beta chain sequence. The table lists this clone with a few counts. Its antigen is still unknown. Base-call qualities are not available, and no considerably larger clone is one nucleotide away. Looking up the germline V gene yields CDR1 MNHEY and CDR2 SVGAGI. Including the terminal cysteine and phenylalanine, the CDR3 comprises 11 residues. Only the CDR3 DNA is retained, 33 bases long and in frame from the first base. The germline ends are 9 bases apart after V is trimmed by 11 bases and J by 5 bases. Genomic DNA was isolated from the sorted cells so that the TCRbeta CDR3 region could be sequenced. TCRbeta CDR3 regions were sequenced using the immunoSEQ Assay. TCRdb retrieved this table from immuneACCESS and kept in-frame rearrangements only. Not all clones are present; in checked studies, unresolved V genes account for under half, and no reason is known for the remainder. This sample comprises approximately 60,000 clones, around 81% of them detected only once. The ten largest account for over 0.95% of the sample.

Patients with autoimmune disease history or receiving systemic immunosuppression were excluded from the trial. Peripheral blood for TCR sequencing was collected from all dose cohorts at baseline, on cycle 4 day 1, and on cycle 7 day 1. The samples were drawn from a first-in-human, open-label, multicenter phase I dose-escalation trial of ivuxolimab. Adults with locally advanced or metastatic melanoma, renal cell, hepatocellular, or head and neck squamous cell carcinoma were enrolled in the trial. Before TCR sequencing, CD4+ T cells and CD8+ T cells were sorted from peripheral blood as separate populations. This record comes from a study of OX40 agonist ivuxolimab in advanced cancers. The study in broad terms: Ivuxolimab was an agonistic, fully human IgG2 monoclonal antibody directed against OX40 (CD134), a costimulatory receptor. Intravenous ivuxolimab was administered to patients every 2 weeks at six dose levels: 0.01, 0.1, 0.3, 1.5, 3 and 10 mg/kg. Of the approximately 54 dose-escalation patients, hepatocellular carcinoma was present in 19, melanoma in approximately 15, renal cell carcinoma in 9 and head and neck cancer in 9. In the dose-escalation cohort, approximately 82% of patients were male, and the mean age was approximately 55 years, with a range of about 23 to 90. Prior anti-PD-1, anti-PD-L1 or anti-CTLA-4 therapy was permitted, and checkpoint inhibitors had been received by roughly 42% of dose-escalation patients. Partial responses occurred in three dose-escalation patients: two with cutaneous melanoma and one with hepatocellular carcinoma. Peripheral TCRbeta sequencing was intended to test whether TCR sequence diversity was altered and clonal T-cell expansion was caused by ivuxolimab. The monotherapy dose-escalation portion (N of about 50 patients) of the phase I ivuxolimab trial is reported in the paper. Summary of the overall study and its limitations: After ivuxolimab, more expanded clones were found on average in CD8+ T cells than in CD4+ T cells. In partial responders in the 0.1-3.0 mg/kg groups, normalized peripheral clonal expansion was found to be among the lowest, especially among CD8+ T cells. The antigen specificity of the clonally expanded peripheral T cells was not determined. Low levels of normalized T-cell clonal expansion were also seen in some nonresponding patients. At doses from 0.1 to 3.0 mg/kg, clonal expansion was seen in both CD4+ and CD8+ blood T cells between baseline and week 6.

The material was CD4+ or CD8+ T cells sorted from blood, obtained in a trial of the OX40 agonist ivuxolimab. The chain couples TRBV6-5 to TRBJ2-2, with the D gene too uncertain to name. The sequence derives from an adult with an advanced solid tumor such as melanoma, head and neck, liver or kidney cancer. This receptor carries the CDR3 CACKGTGELFF. The DNA sequence is as follows: TGTGCCTGCAAGGGAACCGGGGAGCTGTTTTTT.